The clone carrying this T cell receptor beta chain is a singleton in its sample. What it binds is unknown. The sample originates from a study of T-cell memory formation after mild COVID-19. Regarding the study as a whole: Some responding clones appeared in pre-infection memory, suggesting cross-reactive memory joined. Among clones contracting day 15 to 85, CD4/CD8 was balanced, whereas later expanders leaned CD4+.

The CDR3 has 16 residues. Germline CDR1 reads WSHSY; CDR2 reads SAAADI. Trimming left V 3 bases short and J 5 bases short, with 19 bases between. The 5'RACE method, run with constant-segment primers, produced TCR alpha and TCR beta cDNA libraries (carrying sample barcodes and UMIs). TCRdb redid the calling of the 5' RACE reads with MiXCR, one entry per CDR3 protein. The repertoire holds more than 300,000 distinct CDR3 sequences, 14% seen once, with about 21% in the top ten. The rearrangement joins TRBV10-2 to TRBJ1-1, with D possibly being TRBD1 (5 bases). The sample taken for sequencing was PBMCs or a T cell subset sorted from them (not recorded which). The TCR comes from a man aged 18 to 29 who had mild COVID-19 (a few samples of this study predate the infection). Cell type and time point are not known. The CDR3 spells CASSDYGTPRGTEAFF. CDR3 sequence (DNA): TGCGCCAGCAGTGATTACGGGACCCCCCGGGGAACTGAAGCTTTCTTT.